A single sample is the source of the 9 T cell receptor beta chains below, sequenced in a study of neurological immune-mediated disorders. A single record per CDR3 protein comes from TCRdb applying MiXCR to the 5' RACE reads. The repertoire includes fewer than 40,000 distinct CDR3 sequences, approximately 4% of them detected once, and approximately 23% sits in the top ten. Sequenced input: CD4+ T cells from blood. The receptor set was obtained from a middle-aged woman in good health.

This clonotype was picked up many times. The chain employs TRBV5-1 and TRBJ2-2, with 9 positions matching TRBD1. From germline, CDR1 is SGHRS and CDR2 YFSETQ. The CDR3 contains 18 residues. Trimming at V came to 1 base and at J to 4 bases, leaving 11 bases not matched to a gene. In DNA form, the CDR3 reads TGCGCCAGCAGCTTGTTACAGGGGGCAAGTTTTGGCACCGGGGAGCTGTTTTTT. As protein: CASSLLQGASFGTGELFF. Combining the CDR3 with reference TRBV5-1 and TRBJ2-2 gives the whole variable domain KAGVTQTPRYLIKTRGQQVTLSCSPISGHRSVSWYQQTPGQGLQFLFEYFSETQRNKGNFPGRFSGRQFSNSRSEMNVSTLELGDSALYLCASSLLQGASFGTGELFFGEGSRLTVL.

This clonotype was seen at least ten times. The CDR3 loop is CASSLTQGGTEAFF. The CDR3 DNA sequence: TGCGCCAGCAGCTTGACGCAGGGGGGGACTGAAGCTTTCTTT. V and J are TRBV5-1 and TRBJ1-1, with TRBD1 matching 7 bases. This CDR3 contains 14 residues. Losses at the gene ends were 1 base for V and 5 bases for J; bases not matched to a gene: 5. Germline CDR1 SGHRS, CDR2 YFSETQ.

This clonotype was recorded at least ten times. The chain joins TRBV28 to TRBJ2-7, with D unclear. Between the trimmed V and J ends, which lost 10 bases and 5 bases, there was a span of 15 bases. The CDR3 has 12 residues. CDR1 is MDHEN and CDR2 is SYDVKM in the germline V gene. CDR3 DNA: TGTGCCACCCGACTCTTACTCGACGAGCAGTACTTC. This encodes CATRLLLDEQYF.

This clonotype was seen repeatedly, ten times or more. Here the CDR3 DNA reads TGTGCCAGCAGTGATACAGGGGGCAATCAGCCCCAGCATTTT. Its protein product is CASSDTGGNQPQHF. The chain combines TRBV12-3 or TRBV12-4 with TRBJ1-5, with 7 bases aligning to TRBD1. The V gene end was trimmed by 5 bases and the J gene end by 2 bases; junction bases not matched to a gene: 3. The CDR3 loop spans 14 amino acids.

This clonotype was counted many times. The V gene is TRBV5-1, the J gene TRBJ2-5; D perhaps matches TRBD1 (6 bases). The CDR3 contains 16 residues. Trimming shortened V by 4 bases and J by 2 bases, and 18 bases separated the two germline ends. Germline V CDR1 and CDR2: SGHRS, YFSETQ. CDR3 sequence reads: CASSMGAGFGQETQYF. CDR3 bases: TGCGCCAGCAGCATGGGGGCCGGGTTCGGGCAAGAGACCCAGTACTTC.

This clonotype was observed at least ten times. This chain links TRBV6-2 or TRBV6-3 with TRBJ2-1, with D perhaps matching TRBD2 (6 bases). V lost 6 bases and J lost 2, with 14 bases in between. This CDR3 comprises 15 residues. CDR1 and CDR2 from the germline V gene are MNHEY and SVGEGT. CDR3 sequence: CASRKPGLTYNEQFF. CDR3 bases: TGTGCCAGCAGAAAGCCGGGACTCACCTACAATGAGCAGTTCTTC.

Remarks on this clonotype: The conserved closing phenylalanine or tryptophan is absent in this CDR3, likely reflecting a read error. The V call is TRBV29-1, the J call TRBJ2-3; D may be TRBD2 (6 bases). The V gene's germline CDR1 is SQVTM and CDR2 ANQGSEA. This CDR3 has 15 amino acids. The CDR3 spells CSAPFGGNSADMQYS. CDR3 nucleotides: TGCAGCGCCCCGTTTGGCGGGAACAGTGCAGATATGCAGTATTCT.

This clonotype was found many times. The rearrangement links TRBV10-2 to TRBJ1-1; D is unresolved. Germline assignment: CDR1 WSHSY and CDR2 SAAADI. The CDR3 has 13 amino acids. The ends were cut back, 7 bases at V and 1 base at J, with 10 bases in the middle. The CDR3 sequence: CASMVGANTEAFF. CDR3 DNA: TGCGCCAGCATGGTGGGAGCGAACACTGAAGCTTTCTTT.

This clonotype was counted many times. This chain links TRBV19 with TRBJ2-7; tentatively, D is TRBD2 (6 bases). V lost 4 bases to trimming and J lost 3 bases, with 16 bases between them. The CDR3 sequence is 15 residues long. Germline V gene sequence: CDR1 LNHDA, CDR2 SQIVND (reference sequence). CDR3 bases: TGTGCCAGTAGTAGCGGGGATACGAAAATCTACGAGCAGTACTTC. Residues: CASSSGDTKIYEQYF.